A selection of T cell receptor beta chains follows, all from one sample in a study of blood T cell repertoires in COVID-19. Using immunoSEQ multiplex PCR, the repertoire was profiled, and TCRdb retains in-frame clones only, with some absent. The table lists 450,000 to 500,000 clones, 75% to 90% of them singletons. Sequenced sample: PBMCs or T cells enriched from blood (not recorded which). The source is a woman aged 55 to 70 who had recovered from COVID-19. Each CDR3 is given with its conserved first and last residue. D genes are given only for firm matches.

V gene	J gene	D gene	CDR3 protein	CDR3 DNA
TRBV25-1	TRBJ1-4	-	CASSQATGLSEKLFF	TGTGCCAGCAGTCAGGCTACAGGGCTGAGTGAAAAACTGTTTTTT
TRBV11-2	TRBJ1-5	TRBD1	CASSPRQGIWDQPQHF	TGTGCCAGCAGCCCGCGACAGGGAATTTGGGATCAGCCCCAGCATTTT
TRBV6-1	TRBJ2-1	-	CASSEGGIGEQFF	TGTGCCAGCAGTGAGGGAGGAATAGGAGAGCAGTTCTTC
TRBV25-1	TRBJ2-1	TRBD2	CASTPRGTSVGEQFF	TGTGCCAGCACTCCCCGCGGGACTAGCGTAGGTGAGCAGTTCTTC
TRBV9	TRBJ1-2	TRBD1	CASSGGTGKGYTF	TGTGCCAGCAGCGGAGGGACAGGTAAAGGCTACACCTTC
TRBV9	TRBJ1-6	-	CASSVGWEKGYSPLHF	TGTGCCAGCAGCGTAGGGTGGGAGAAGGGATATTCACCCCTCCACTTT
TRBV5-1	TRBJ1-4	-	CASSSATDSSYSRTNEKLFF	TGCGCCAGCAGCTCCGCAACGGACAGTTCGTATTCGCGGACTAATGAAAAACTGTTTTTT
TRBV12-3/TRBV12-4	TRBJ1-6	-	CASSRGGSPLHF	TGTGCCAGCAGTCGTGGAGGTTCACCCCTCCACTTT
TRBV5-1	TRBJ2-1	-	CASSLSQVNEQFF	TGCGCCAGCAGCTTGTCACAGGTGAATGAGCAGTTCTTC
TRBV4-1	TRBJ1-2	-	CASSHAAGYGYTF	TGCGCCAGCAGCCACGCGGCCGGGTATGGCTACACCTTC
TRBV2	TRBJ1-2	TRBD1	CASTPDRGGYTF	TGTGCCAGCACCCCTGACAGGGGAGGCTACACCTTC
TRBV27	TRBJ1-2	-	CASSLKSGLGYTF	TGTGCCAGCAGTTTAAAAAGCGGTCTGGGCTACACCTTC
TRBV11-2	TRBJ2-1	-	CASSPGQSTQFF	TGTGCCAGCAGCCCTGGACAGTCAACGCAGTTCTTC
TRBV7-9	TRBJ1-2	-	CASSLVRYPVEGYTF	TGTGCCAGCAGCTTGGTTAGATATCCGGTAGAAGGCTACACCTTC
TRBV2	TRBJ1-6	TRBD1	CASNQGALSPLHF	TGTGCCAGCAACCAGGGGGCGCTTTCACCCCTCCACTTT
TRBV18	TRBJ1-5	-	CASSLGQSGNQPQHF	TGTGCCAGCTCACTAGGACAGTCTGGCAATCAGCCCCAGCATTTT
TRBV18	TRBJ1-6	TRBD1	CASSAGTAISPLHF	TGTGCCAGCTCAGCCGGGACAGCAATTTCACCCCTCCACTTT
TRBV10-3	TRBJ1-6	-	CAINQGGNSPLHF	TGTGCCATCAACCAGGGAGGAAATTCACCCCTCCACTTT
TRBV25-1	TRBJ1-1	-	CASSGYSTEAFF	TGTGCCAGCAGTGGGTACAGCACTGAAGCTTTCTTT